The 9 T cell receptor beta chains below were found in one sample sequenced in a study of blood T cell repertoires in COVID-19. The method was immunoSEQ multiplex PCR; TCRdb's version includes in-frame clones alone and lacks a portion of them. This sample has over 100,000 clones, with 75% to 90% found just once. The specimen was peripheral blood. The source of these receptors is a man aged 60 to 69 with acute or convalescent COVID-19.

The chain is built from TRBV5-1 and TRBJ2-3, with TRBD1 identical over 8 bases. Germline assignment: CDR1 SGHRS and CDR2 YFSETQ. There are 15 residues in the CDR3. The V gene end was trimmed by 3 bases and the J gene end by 5 bases; junction bases not matched to a gene: 8. CDR3 residues: CASSSGQGTGDTQYF. The CDR3 DNA reads as TGCGCCAGCAGCTCAGGACAGGGCACGGGAGATACGCAGTATTTT.

The V call is TRBV4-1, the J call TRBJ1-3; weak D call: TRBD1 (5 bases). Per germline, CDR1 MGHRA and CDR2 YSYEKL. This CDR3 comprises 15 residues. V gave up 0 bases and J gave up 2 bases, with 8 bases separating them. Here the CDR3 reads CASSQDGAPGNTIYF. In DNA, the CDR3 is TGCGCCAGCAGCCAAGATGGGGCCCCTGGAAACACCATATATTTT.

This chain connects TRBV18 to TRBJ2-2; 11 bases match TRBD2. V shed 3 bases and J 5 bases; nucleotides not matched to a gene: 5. CDR3 length: 16 residues. Germline V gene lookup returns CDR1 KGHSH and CDR2 LQKENI. The CDR3: CASSPARLAGTGELFF. The CDR3 nucleotides are TGTGCCAGCTCACCGGCGAGACTAGCGGGGACCGGGGAGCTGTTTTTT.

V is TRBV19 and J is TRBJ2-3; 12 bases match TRBD2. The germline gives CDR1 LNHDA, CDR2 SQIVND (reference sequence). V shed 10 bases, J shed 3 bases, and the junction held 8 bases outside the gene matches. The CDR3 is made up of 15 amino acids. The CDR3 region is CATQTSGRGTDTQYF. In DNA, the CDR3 is TGTGCCACGCAGACTAGCGGGAGAGGGACAGATACGCAGTATTTT.

The chain joins TRBV28 to TRBJ1-3; D gene unclear. Germline CDR1 and CDR2: MDHEN and SYDVKM. V lost 2 bases to trimming and J lost 0 bases, with 8 bases between them. The CDR3 covers 15 residues. Here the CDR3 reads CASSLGLISGNTIYF. The CDR3 nucleotides read TGTGCCAGCAGTTTAGGACTGATCTCTGGAAACACCATATATTTT.

The CDR3 protein is CASSFGQTTDTQYF. The CDR3 nucleotides are TGCGCCAGCAGCTTTGGGCAGACCACAGATACGCAGTATTTT. This chain connects TRBV5-1 to TRBJ2-3, with D hard to call. The V end lost 2 bases, the J end lost 2 bases, and 9 bases lay between the germline ends. This CDR3 comprises 14 residues. The germline CDR1 and CDR2 sequences are SGHRS and YFSETQ.

The CDR3 loop is CASSFLLLYNEQFF. CDR3 in DNA: TGTGCCAGCAGCTTTCTCCTTTTATACAATGAGCAGTTCTTC. This sequence joins TRBV7-2 and TRBJ2-1; D is undetermined. V shed 3 bases and J shed 4 bases, with 10 bases lying between them. The germline V gene has CDR1 SGHTA and CDR2 FQGNSA. The CDR3 has 14 residues.

The chain combines TRBV10-3 with TRBJ2-3; the D is unclear. V was pared by 3 bases and J by 4 bases, with 5 bases between. The length of the CDR3 is 12 residues. From germline, CDR1 is ENHRY and CDR2 SYGVKD. The CDR3 DNA reads as TGTGCCATCAGTGAAGCGTCAGATACGCAGTATTTT. Translation gives CAISEASDTQYF.

The CDR3 DNA reads as TGTGCCAGCAGTTCTGGCGGGAGTTACGAGCAGTACTTC. Residues: CASSSGGSYEQYF. The rearrangement links TRBV28 to TRBJ2-7, with 7 bases identical to TRBD2. The CDR3 covers 13 residues. Germline trimming cut 4 bases from V and 4 bases from J; bases unmatched to any gene: 4. Germline-derived CDR1 and CDR2 are MDHEN and SYDVKM.